Given below is one TCR beta chain in context. Antigen specificity is unknown. These data come from a study of identifying expanded T cells in peripheral blood. Germline V gene lookup returns CDR1 PRHDT and CDR2 FYEKMQ (reference sequence). This CDR3 has 14 residues. The V and J ends lost 5 bases and 1 base respectively, with 11 bases between them. The protocol was immunoSEQ multiplex PCR, while the TCRdb copy is restricted to in-frame clones and leaves out a portion. The sample shows approximately 94,000 clones, approximately 88% of them seen only once. Study-level findings and limits: Differentially abundant clones: around 1.2 between replicates, approximately 15 at roughly 2 weeks, over 18 at four. Variance in clone template counts between roughly two-week samples significantly increased with total template count across all healthy donors.

Material: blood. This TCR was recovered from a person aged 18 to 69 in good health. The gene calls are TRBV13 and TRBJ1-1, with D hard to call. DNA for the CDR3: TGTGCCAGCAGCCCGCGGAATAGGAACACTGAAGCTTTCTTT. Translation: CASSPRNRNTEAFF.